Listed below are T cell receptor beta chains from one sample, sequenced in a study of T cells in Graves' hyperthyroidism and ophthalmopathy. TCRdb itself ran the multiplex PCR reads through MiXCR, one entry per CDR3 protein. This table holds about 510,000 distinct CDR3 sequences, 35% to 50% found once. Sequencing used peripheral blood or thyroid tissue (not recorded which). The source of these receptors is an adult woman with Graves' disease, either hyperthyroidism or ophthalmopathy (not recorded which). Each CDR3 is given with its conserved first and last residue. A D gene is named only where the DNA matches it firmly. A clone size is listed for some rows: how often the clone was seen (once, few, many), or a class if it is expanded.

clone size	V gene	J gene	D gene	CDR3 protein	CDR3 DNA
NA	TRBV7-6	TRBJ2-7	NA	CASAIDYEQYF	TGTGCCAGCGCCATCGACTACGAGCAGTACTTC
many	TRBV5-1	TRBJ1-2	NA	CASSLGSNYGYTF	TGTGCCAGCAGTTTGGGATCGAACTATGGCTACACCTTC
NA	TRBV20-1	TRBJ1-5	NA	CSARQDNLQPQHF	TGCAGTGCTAGGCAGGACAATTTACAGCCCCAGCATTTT
NA	TRBV12-3/TRBV12-4	TRBJ1-5	NA	CASNKDRTDQPQHF	TGTGCCAGCAACAAAGACAGGACAGACCAGCCCCAGCATTTT
NA	TRBV5-4	TRBJ2-7	NA	CASSLQGFYEQYF	TGTGCCAGCAGCTTACAGGGCTTCTACGAGCAGTACTTC
NA	TRBV7-2	TRBJ2-2	NA	CASSLVVGELFF	TGTGCCAGCAGCTTAGTTGTAGGGGAGCTGTTTTTT
NA	TRBV10-2	TRBJ1-2	TRBD1	CASSGRDSYGYTF	TGCGCCAGCAGTGGGCGGGACAGCTATGGCTACACCTTC
once	TRBV10-3	TRBJ2-7	TRBD2	CAISEGFGTSGYGQYF	TGTGCCATCAGTGAGGGATTCGGGACTAGCGGATACGGGCAGTACTTC
NA	TRBV25-1	TRBJ2-7	NA	CDSSIYLCSVEGGSSYEQYF	NA
many	TRBV29-1	TRBJ1-5	TRBD1	CSVQTGGGNQPQHF	TGCAGCGTACAAACAGGGGGTGGCAATCAGCCCCAGCATTTT
NA	TRBV7-9	TRBJ1-2	NA	CASSLDGGIGYTF	TGTGCCAGCAGCCTCGACGGGGGGATAGGCTACACCTTC
NA	TRBV4-2	TRBJ2-6	NA	CASSQDHQGSGANVLTF	TGTGCCAGCAGCCAAGATCACCAGGGCTCTGGGGCCAACGTCCTGACTTTC
many	TRBV7-3	TRBJ2-5	TRBD2	CASSAGGRAWETQYF	TGTGCCAGCAGCGCGGGCGGGAGGGCCTGGGAGACCCAGTACTTC
once	TRBV7-9	TRBJ1-2	NA	CASSTSPVEAANYGYTF	TGTGCCAGCAGCACCTCCCCGGTGGAGGCCGCGAACTATGGCTACACCTTC
NA	TRBV5-1	TRBJ1-1	NA	CASSFGGLRVNTEAFF	TGCGCCAGCAGCTTTGGGGGTTTGCGCGTGAACACTGAAGCTTTCTTT
NA	TRBV24-1	TRBJ2-2	NA	CARAGRAGGTGELFF	TGTGCTAGGGCGGGGCGAGCGGGTGGAACCGGGGAGCTGTTTTTT
few	TRBV15	TRBJ1-5	NA	CATSREHQPQHF	TGTGCCACCAGCAGGGAGCATCAGCCCCAGCATTTT
once	TRBV5-1	TRBJ1-1	NA	CASSPQAEAPLGAFF	TGCGCCAGCAGCCCCCAAGCGGAGGCCCCACTGGGAGCTTTCTTT
many	TRBV10-3	TRBJ1-2	NA	CAISEGRYDYGYTF	TGTGCCATCAGTGAAGGGCGCTATGACTATGGCTACACCTTC
once	TRBV2	TRBJ1-4	NA	CASSESRGDEKLFF	TGTGCCAGCAGCGAGTCCCGGGGGGATGAAAAACTGTTTTTT
NA	TRBV6-1	TRBJ1-2	TRBD1	CASISAGGVGYTF	TGTGCCAGCATATCGGCAGGGGGCGTTGGCTACACCTTC
NA	TRBV20-1	TRBJ1-5	NA	CSARVGAEYQPQHF	TGCAGTGCTAGAGTCGGGGCTGAGTATCAGCCCCAGCATTTT
NA	TRBV2	TRBJ2-3	TRBD1	CASSGQGAHTDTQYF	TGTGCCAGCAGTGGACAGGGGGCGCACACAGATACGCAGTATTTT
few	TRBV7-9	TRBJ2-7	TRBD1	CASSVVGTGTGFYEQYF	TGTGCCAGCAGCGTAGTTGGTACCGGGACAGGTTTCTACGAGCAGTACTTC
NA	TRBV20-1	TRBJ1-5	NA	CSAKRTSGRALGTQHF	TGCAGTGCGAAAAGGACTAGCGGGAGGGCCTTGGGGACCCAGCATTTT
once	TRBV5-1	TRBJ1-5	TRBD1	CASSPWTGDNQPQHF	TGCGCCAGCAGCCCCTGGACAGGGGATAATCAGCCCCAGCATTTT
many	TRBV5-4	TRBJ2-5	TRBD1	CASSATGTGETQYF	TGTGCCAGCAGCGCGACAGGGACGGGAGAGACCCAGTACTTC
NA	TRBV7-2	TRBJ2-4	TRBD2	CASSLAAGVQYF	TGTGCCAGCAGCTTAGCGGCGGGAGTTCAGTACTTC
NA	TRBV19	TRBJ2-1	NA	CASSIDWGIGQFF	TGTGCCAGTAGTATAGATTGGGGGATCGGGCAGTTCTTC
NA	TRBV29-1	TRBJ2-1	NA	CSVVNSAYNEQFF	TGCAGCGTTGTGAATTCGGCCTACAATGAGCAGTTCTTC
many	TRBV20-1	TRBJ2-5	TRBD2	CSARDGRLAGFIQETQYF	TGCAGTGCTAGAGATGGGCGGCTAGCGGGATTCATCCAAGAGACCCAGTACTTC
many	TRBV14	TRBJ2-7	NA	CASSSGTRYYEQYF	TGTGCCAGCAGCTCCGGGACACGATACTACGAGCAGTACTTC
NA	TRBV7-9	TRBJ1-1	NA	CASSLAEAFF	TGTGCCAGCAGCTTAGCTGAAGCTTTCTTT
few	TRBV20-1	TRBJ1-1	TRBD1	CSAGTGMNTEAFF	TGCAGTGCAGGGACAGGGATGAACACTGAAGCTTTCTTT
many	TRBV10-3	TRBJ1-3	NA	CAIIPANSGNTIYF	TGTGCCATCATTCCGGCCAACTCTGGAAACACCATATATTTT
NA	TRBV25-1	TRBJ2-5	TRBD2	CASSARAGGDRETQYF	TGTGCCAGCAGTGCTAGAGCGGGGGGAGATCGGGAGACCCAGTACTTC
once	TRBV19	TRBJ1-2	NA	CASSSPGPGNYGYTF	TGTGCCAGTAGTTCGCCGGGACCTGGAAACTATGGCTACACCTTC
many	TRBV20-1	TRBJ1-6	NA	CSARATRARGDSPLHF	TGCAGTGCTAGAGCTACGCGAGCTCGCGGTGATTCACCCCTCCACTTT
many	TRBV10-3	TRBJ2-6	TRBD2	CAISESVSGRSSGANVLTF	TGTGCCATCAGTGAGTCGGTGAGCGGGAGGTCGTCCGGGGCCAACGTCCTGACTTTC
NA	TRBV7-2	TRBJ1-2	NA	CASSPQMGLYGYTF	TGTGCCAGCAGCCCCCAGATGGGACTCTATGGCTACACCTTC
once	TRBV5-1	TRBJ1-1	NA	CASSFLEAGVGTEAFF	TGCGCCAGCAGCTTCCTTGAGGCAGGGGTCGGCACTGAAGCTTTCTTT
few	TRBV25-1	TRBJ1-1	NA	CASSERGPAAFF	TGTGCCAGCAGTGAACGGGGGCCAGCAGCTTTCTTT
many	TRBV5-8	TRBJ1-3	NA	CASSFPGNTIYF	TGTGCCAGCAGCTTTCCTGGAAACACCATATATTTT
NA	TRBV5-1	TRBJ2-6	TRBD2	CASSLETSGAYVLTF	TGCGCCAGCAGCTTGGAGACTAGCGGGGCCTACGTCCTGACTTTC
many	TRBV7-9	TRBJ2-2	NA	CASSYGGGDTGELFF	TGTGCCAGCAGCTATGGGGGAGGTGACACCGGGGAGCTGTTTTTT
many	TRBV7-9	TRBJ1-3	NA	CASSAQSGNTIYF	TGTGCCAGCAGCGCACAATCTGGAAACACCATATATTTT
NA	TRBV15	TRBJ2-5	NA	CATSRDALMQYF	TGTGCCACCAGCAGAGATGCTCTTATGCAGTACTTC
once	TRBV11-2	TRBJ1-6	NA	CASSLTGFSSYNSPLHF	TGTGCCAGCAGCCTGACAGGATTTAGCTCCTATAATTCACCCCTCCACTTT
NA	TRBV5-6	TRBJ2-7	NA	CASSSGWGSSYEQYF	TGTGCCAGCAGCTCCGGGTGGGGGAGTTCCTACGAGCAGTACTTC
many	TRBV7-2	TRBJ1-4	NA	CASSPQVRNEKLFF	TGTGCCAGCAGCCCACAGGTTAGGAATGAAAAACTGTTTTTT
NA	TRBV28	TRBJ2-7	TRBD2	CASSRLAGPGEQYF	TGTGCCAGCAGTAGGCTAGCGGGACCGGGAGAGCAGTACTTC
NA	TRBV10-1	TRBJ1-2	TRBD1	CASSAGTGSYGYTF	TGCGCCAGCAGCGCAGGGACAGGGTCCTATGGCTACACCTTC
NA	TRBV29-1	TRBJ1-2	NA	CSVRTASNYGYTF	TGCAGCGTTAGGACAGCCTCTAACTATGGCTACACCTTC
many	TRBV29-1	TRBJ2-2	NA	CSVEIGSWNTGELFF	TGCAGCGTTGAAATCGGGAGCTGGAACACCGGGGAGCTGTTTTTT
few	TRBV10-3	TRBJ1-6	NA	CAISEGGAANSPLHF	TGTGCCATCAGTGAAGGGGGAGCAGCTAATTCACCCCTCCACTTT
few	TRBV6-1	TRBJ2-7	NA	CASSEAHAYEQYF	TGTGCCAGCAGTGAAGCGCACGCCTACGAGCAGTACTTC
few	TRBV20-1	TRBJ1-5	NA	CSARNGGNQPQHF	TGCAGTGCAAGAAATGGGGGCAATCAGCCCCAGCATTTT
NA	TRBV20-1	TRBJ1-6	NA	CSARDRRGDNSPLHF	TGCAGTGCTAGAGATAGGAGAGGGGATAATTCACCCCTCCACTTT
NA	TRBV9	TRBJ2-5	NA	CASSFSGQWGTQYF	TGTGCCAGCAGCTTTAGCGGACAGTGGGGGACCCAGTACTTC
many	TRBV20-1	TRBJ1-5	NA	CSATQVNQPQHF	TGCAGTGCTACACAAGTCAATCAGCCCCAGCATTTT